The 2 T cell receptor beta chains below all came from one sample that was sequenced in a study of early T cells in non-severe SARS-CoV-2 infection. MiXCR, applied by TCRdb to the 5' RACE reads, yields one record per CDR3 protein. The repertoire consists of under 100,000 distinct CDR3 sequences, with 9.5% to 12% occurring once and the leading ten covering around 5.4%. The sample was whole blood. These receptors were collected from an adult who was a healthcare worker with PCR-confirmed SARS-CoV-2 infection or an uninfected control (not recorded which).

Many counts were recorded for this clonotype. The chain combines TRBV11-2 with TRBJ2-1; TRBD2 is a possible D gene (6 bases). The ends were cut back, 5 bases at V and 6 bases at J, with 8 bases in the middle. Germline V lookup: CDR1 SGHAT, CDR2 FQNNGV. The CDR3 runs 12 residues. The CDR3 DNA reads TGTGCCAGCAGCGGGGAGGTCAATGAGCAGTTCTTC. Its protein is CASSGEVNEQFF.

This clonotype has only a few counts. The chain carries TRBV5-6 and TRBJ1-4; D is possibly TRBD1 (5 bases). In germline, CDR1 is SGHDT, CDR2 YYEEEE. V was cut by 4 bases and J by 2 bases, with 12 bases left in between. CDR3 length: 15 residues. Here the CDR3 DNA reads TGTGCCAGCAGCATTATCAGGGCGACTAATGAAAAACTGTTTTTT. This gives the protein CASSIIRATNEKLFF. Variable domain in full (rest from reference TRBV5-6 and TRBJ1-4): DAGVTQSPTHLIKTRGQQVTLRCSPKSGHDTVSWYQQALGQGPQFIFQYYEEEERQRGNFPDRFSGHQFPNYSSELNVNALLLGDSALYLCASSIIRATNEKLFFGSGTQLSVL.